A single T cell receptor (beta chain) is shown here with its context. The antigen this receptor binds is unknown. There are no base qualities to consult, and no much larger clone falls within one base. This entry belongs to a study of cytomegalovirus exposure and HLA in healthy donors (dated by TCRdb to 2016 to 2017). About the full investigation: An earlier analysis of several hundred of the donors reported around 280 Gb of sequence data and 117 million unique TCR beta sequences obtained from roughly 180 million T cells. All discovery cohort repertoires had been generated using a single sequencing platform. Because of strong linkage in the cohort, five DR-DQ haplotypes were treated as single units for association and clustering. HLA typing included class I and class II loci at four-digit resolution. Of the roughly 390 genotyped donors, about 80% fell in the genetic ancestry cluster associated with self-reported Caucasian donors. To predict cytomegalovirus infection status, the study brought together high-throughput TCR immunosequencing, statistical association of individual TCRs with disease status, and machine learning. The study aimed to test whether signatures of past pathogen exposure could be identified by cataloging public T cell receptors. On average, roughly 250,000 unique TCR beta nucleotide sequences were sequenced per donor among about 400 genotyped donors of the cohort, with 15% to 20% of those sequences being non-productive. Donor age, sex, ethnicity and CMV serostatus were collected together with the repertoire data. The later analysis used no new phenotypic data to find candidate immune exposures, relying instead on TCR beta sequences and their occurrence across donors. A later analysis re-examined previously published TCR beta repertoires from about 700 donors and added high-resolution HLA genotyping to investigate patterns of TCR occurrence. In an earlier analysis of around 540 of the donors, high-throughput TCR beta sequencing was used to judge whether each TCR beta V gene segment behaved as functional or pseudogenic. In addition to the first cohort of roughly 700 subjects, a separate validation cohort of 120 different subjects was used. The study used immunosequencing to profile the T cell repertoires of approximately 690 subjects and linked those repertoires to cytomegalovirus serostatus. An early release covering 550 to 700 HLA-typed donors comprised approximately 290 gigabases of sequencing data and around 86 million unique TCR sequences. The number of typed donors differed by locus: about 629-630 for A, B, C, DRB1 and DQB1; some 540 for DQA1; approximately 600 for DPA1; and 400 to 480 for DPB1. In a later genetic analysis, genome-wide SNP genotypes for about three fifths of the roughly 670 donors were used, and that subset was treated as a discovery cohort. General findings and caveats noted by the study authors: The only immune exposure information available for the cohort was CMV serostatus. According to a later analysis, most CMV-associated TCR beta chains appeared to be HLA-restricted, and the HLA associations seemed to be driven largely by CMV exposure. Linkage disequilibrium might explain the correlated functional status among segregating V segments, but an unknown experimental factor could not be excluded. At a false discovery rate of 0.05, a later analysis linked 16,951 TCR beta sequences to specific HLA alleles. In an earlier analysis of roughly 500 of the donors, most TCR beta V segments appeared in productive rearrangements about 87% or about 30% of the time, broadly matching IMGT annotations. The 87-base-pair reads could not distinguish some IMGT-functional V segments, including TRBV6-2 and TRBV6-3, so those segments were excluded. According to a later genetic analysis, donors in an Asian-associated ancestry cluster had fewer N-insertions in productive TCRs than the approximately 630-donor mean. The sequencing pipeline was judged likely to have produced a cluster of highly shared sequence variants as a technical artifact. Most TCR sequences were observed very rarely across donors, whereas some public TCRs were present in many individuals. When HLA alleles, especially DR and DQ, strongly co-occurred, attributing TCR associations to individual alleles was difficult. The cohort was sequenced for TCR beta chains only, and without alpha or paired-chain data the features that could be detected were limited. In both the original and validation cohorts, the classifier was reported to diagnose cytomegalovirus status with high specificity and sensitivity. Sequencing depth was assumed to be roughly uniform across donors in the presence/absence analyses, though that assumption may not hold. The earlier analysis of some 540 of the donors excluded 15 to 20 rarely observed V segments, including chromosome 9 orphons, because counts were too low. Because some donors lacked HLA typing at each locus, the association tests relied only on the typed subset. V-gene and J-gene trimming of TCR beta chains was associated with a missense DCLRE1C variant in a later genetic analysis, and the association was replicated in an independent cohort. In vitro tests confirmed that a few of the cytomegalovirus-associated TCR beta chains recognize cytomegalovirus antigens. Several of the top co-occurrence clusters appeared to be linked to parvovirus B19, influenza, CMV and Epstein-Barr virus, according to a later analysis. The authors suggested that the approach could potentially be extended to other disease states and immunological phenotypes. The study gave a list of roughly 150 TCR beta chains associated with cytomegalovirus. In a later analysis, HLA-associated TCR beta chains showed more clonal expansion and lower generation probabilities than non-associated chains that were equally common. A further reported finding was that TCR beta sequences accurately predicted the HLA-A and HLA-B alleles for most subjects in the first cohort. A later analysis found that TCR association rates varied across HLA loci, with DRB1 alleles showing the most associated TCRs and HLA-C alleles the fewest.

According to the germline V gene, CDR1 reads MDHEN and CDR2 reads SYDVKM. From V the trimming removes 5 bases and from J it removes 2 bases, while the gene matches leave 9 bases of the junction unaccounted for. The CDR3 measures 16 amino acids from cysteine to phenylalanine. CDR3 DNA only is kept here, 48 bases in frame from base 1. Libraries were prepared through the immunoSEQ multiplex PCR assay. A mixture of 60 forward primers for TCR Vbeta segments and 13 reverse primers for TCR Jbeta segments was used in the multiplex PCR. A multiplex PCR assay on genomic DNA amplified the CDR3 region of rearranged TCR beta genes. The Illumina HiSeq System was used to sequence the amplified TCR beta libraries as 87-base-pair reads. Concerning the study's data processing: A later analysis tallied roughly 76 million unique TCR beta chains across the 700 or so repertoires, and approximately 12 million of those chains were shared by two or more donors. Raw reads were error-corrected and collapsed into unique sequences with a nearest-neighbor algorithm that merged closely related sequences to remove PCR and sequencing errors. To assign V, D and J gene segments, CDR3 sequences were aligned to IMGT reference sequences. For a sequence to be retained, a match of at least six nucleotides was required to both a V gene segment and a J gene segment. Rearrangements were called productive when the CDR3 lacked stop codons and stayed in frame with V and J; all others were non-productive. CDR3 was defined according to IMGT convention as the region running from the second conserved V-encoded cysteine to the conserved J-encoded phenylalanine. In an earlier analysis of 500 to 650 of the donors, sequences lacking an unambiguous match to a single V gene segment were excluded. An earlier analysis of 587 of the donors called V segments functional above 56.7% productive rearrangements and segregating when the between-donor standard deviation exceeded 5%. To diagnose cytomegalovirus status from the catalog of TCR beta chain sequences, a statistical classification framework was built. V and J gene assignment, in a later analysis, came from comparing TCR nucleotide sequences with IMGT/GENE-DB human TR gene sequences. The TCRdist pipeline was used in a later analysis to assign CDR3 sequences and most-parsimonious VDJ recombination scenarios. In a later analysis, each TCR beta chain was defined by its CDR3 amino acid sequence together with its V-gene family, and reads without a unique V-gene family were excluded. As a way to deal with suspected cross-contamination and a sequencing artifact, a later analysis dropped 592 nucleotide sequences that were highly shared and had low generation probability. A later analysis calculated a clonal expansion index for each public chain from normalized within-repertoire ranks of inferred template counts. Generation probabilities in a later analysis came from a VDJ recombination model fitted to out-of-frame rearrangements, and those results were checked against IGoR. Hypergeometric tests were used in a later analysis to score TCR-TCR, TCR-HLA and TCR-CMV co-occurrence, with a repertoire-size bias correction applied to the TCR pairs. A later analysis estimated false discovery rates by permuting HLA or CMV assignments 20 times. A later analysis grouped co-occurring TCRs with DBSCAN, adding TCRdist sequence similarity when clustering within HLA-allele-positive subsets. Co-occurrence clustering excluded repertoires with fewer than 30,000 or more than 120,000 public chains, plus five with anomalous nucleotide sharing. In TCRdb, the immuneACCESS table is reduced to in-frame sequences with V and J assigned. These tables do not hold every clone; where another copy was compared, an unresolved V gene accounts for under half, and the others remain unexplained. V and J calls and clone size are as listed in that table; D and trimming were resolved from the DNA. The sample records about 140,000 clones, roughly 65% of which are singletons. Under 2% of the sample is taken by the ten largest.

The cohort consisted of some 730 healthy bone marrow donors. Cohort members were all nominally healthy when sampled, although unrecorded immune exposures were likely present. The donor was CMV seronegative and belonged to the group of 352 seronegative cohort members. Each donor provided a peripheral blood sample, and peripheral blood mononuclear cells were used for TCR beta sequencing. The Qiagen DNeasy Blood Extraction Kit was used to extract genomic DNA from the blood cell samples. The TCR sequence derives from a woman in her twenties or thirties in good health and CMV-seronegative. Recombination connected TRBV28 to TRBJ1-1, with 9 junctional bases fitting TRBD1. The sequenced material came from PBMCs. The DNA reads TGTGCCAGCAGTACAGGGGGCGCAGGTCAAAACACTGAAGCTTTCTTT. Its amino acids are CASSTGGAGQNTEAFF.